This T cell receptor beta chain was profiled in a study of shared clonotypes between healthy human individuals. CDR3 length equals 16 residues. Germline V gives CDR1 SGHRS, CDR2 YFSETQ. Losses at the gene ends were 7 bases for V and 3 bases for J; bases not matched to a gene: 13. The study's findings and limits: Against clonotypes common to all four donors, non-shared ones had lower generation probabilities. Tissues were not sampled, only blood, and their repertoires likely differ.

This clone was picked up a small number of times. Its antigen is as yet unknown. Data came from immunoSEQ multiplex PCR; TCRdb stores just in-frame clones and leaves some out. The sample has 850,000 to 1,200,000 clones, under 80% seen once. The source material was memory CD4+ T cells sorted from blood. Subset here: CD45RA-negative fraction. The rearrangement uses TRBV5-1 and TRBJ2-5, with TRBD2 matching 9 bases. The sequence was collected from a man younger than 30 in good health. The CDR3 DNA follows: TGCGCCAGCCTTGACGGGAGACTAGCGGCTAAAGAGACCCAGTACTTC. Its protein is CASLDGRLAAKETQYF.